Detailed here is one T cell receptor beta chain. The data were taken from a study of blood T cell repertoires in COVID-19. At the level of the study: Samples came from the United States, Italy and Spain, spanning acute and convalescent COVID-19.

Only in-frame clones appear in the TCRdb table, and some are missing; sequencing was by immunoSEQ multiplex PCR. The sample lists 100,000 to 150,000 clones; around nine tenths were seen once. The V gene's germline CDR1 is MDHEN and CDR2 SYDVKM. CDR3 length: 15 amino acids. The V segment lost 2 bases and the J segment 7 bases; nucleotides outside the gene matches: 2. This TCR derives from a woman of 80 years or more with acute or convalescent COVID-19. The chain recombines TRBV28 with TRBJ1-6; 10 bases fit TRBD1. Sequences were obtained from peripheral blood. The CDR3 nucleotides read TGTGCCAGCAGTTTAGGGGACAGGGGAAATTCACCCCTCCACTTT. It is translated as CASSLGDRGNSPLHF.